This T cell receptor (beta chain) emerged from a study of CD8+ T cells in alopecia areata (dated by TCRdb to the late 2010s). The study in broad terms: Treated patients were enrolled in an open-label pilot trial of oral tofacitinib, 5 to 10 mg twice daily, for moderate-to-severe alopecia areata. Patients on tofacitinib were biopsied at baseline and after 4 and 24 weeks of treatment, and several of the patients also had a later scalp biopsy. Clonality in the scalp was compared among normal scalp (n=4), patchy alopecia areata scalp (n=8), and alopecia totalis/universalis scalp (n=8). In treated patients, disease severity was measured using the SALT score, which gives the percentage of scalp surface area affected. RNA came from the PAXgene miRNA kit for fixed scalp, the miRNeasy kit for PBMCs, and the RNeasy kit for mouse skin. Patients received tofacitinib for 6 to 18 months and were then followed off drug for 6 months to check for delayed response and recurrence. TCRbeta CDR3 regions were amplified by immunoSEQ multiplex PCR with 35 Vbeta forward and 13 Jbeta reverse primers. In humans, TCRbeta sequencing was performed on scalp tissue and on sorted CD4+ and CD8+ peripheral blood T cells from healthy controls and from patients with patchy or totalis/universalis alopecia areata. To study T cell clonal expansion in alopecia areata, the researchers applied high-throughput TCRbeta sequencing to both the C3H/HeJ mouse model and human patients.

Libraries were made using the immunoSEQ multiplex PCR assay. RNA was extracted from all samples and reverse transcribed into cDNA as template for TCR sequencing. SuperScript III was used to make first-strand cDNA, primed with a 2:1 mix of oligo-dT and random hexamers. A synthetic immune receptor repertoire was used to assess amplification bias, and residual bias was removed computationally. In the authors' own workflow: Raw reads were preprocessed for error removal, and CDR3 was defined according to IMGT conventions as running from the conserved cysteine to phenylalanine. To get clonality, Shannon entropy was normalized by log2 of the number of productive unique TCRs and the result was subtracted from 1. CD4 or CD8 identity of scalp clones was inferred by cross-referencing scalp TCRbeta sequences with sorted blood CD4 and CD8 repertoires. This is the immuneACCESS table as TCRdb keeps it, with only in-frame sequences that have V and J called. A part of the clones is gone; compared with another copy, unresolved V genes explain less than half, and the rest is unexplained. The V and J calls and clone size were taken over from that table, and D and trimming were inferred from the DNA. For this sample the table gives 150,000 to 250,000 clones, of which 45% to 65% were detected only once. Approximately 3.4% of the sample comes from the top ten.

According to the study, the label for this sample's time point signals: less than five weeks on oral tofacitinib. The sample's treatment or condition label, in plain terms: oral pan-JAK inhibitor, 5-10 mg twice daily. Lesional scalp punch biopsies and peripheral blood were obtained from alopecia areata patients. After PBMCs were isolated by density centrifugation and stained for CD3, CD4 and CD8, a FACSAria was used to sort CD4+ and CD8+ T cells. V gives up 8 bases and J gives up 7 bases, and the segment between their germline ends measures 17 bases. The CDR3 runs 13 amino acids, cysteine and phenylalanine included. Here the CDR3 DNA is all that survives: 39 bases in frame from base 1. CDR1 and CDR2 are read off the germline V gene as ENHRY and SYGVKD. This clone occurred a few times. Which antigen it targets is not known. The record has no base qualities; no much larger clone is one base away. The paper's findings and limits, for the study overall: Scalp clonality and the number of expanded CD8+ clones among the top 100 scalp clones were significantly decreased by tofacitinib. Shared TCR sequences between patients were less evident than in mice, which may be partly attributable to HLA diversity in the patient population. Unlike mouse skin, which is dominated by gammadelta T cells, normal human skin has resident alphabeta T cells that are also sequenced, and this complicates analysis of the scalp TCR repertoire. Compared with normal scalp, lesional scalp, particularly in alopecia totalis/universalis, had higher clonality and more expanded CD8+ clones, which suggests antigenic drive. The treated cohort was small, with a single nonresponder, so links between baseline CD8+ expansion and response need larger studies. Many expanded lesional clones persisted in scalp and blood during tofacitinib treatment, which may partly explain relapse after stopping treatment.

Source: CD4+ T cells sorted from blood, taken at week 4, from a patient treated with tofacitinib. This clonotype originated in a human donor with alopecia areata. Here the chain combines TRBV10-3 and TRBJ1-1, with no reliable assignment of the D segment. CDR3 sequence: CAIRIAEGDEAFF. Read as DNA, the sequence is TGTGCCATCCGGATTGCAGAGGGTGATGAAGCTTTCTTT.